The clone carrying this TCR beta chain has a handful of counts. Its cognate antigen is unknown. These data belong to a study of identical twins. Template switching (which added a universal primer site) was used, and cDNA carried unique molecular identifiers. TCRdb used MiXCR to reprocess the 5' RACE reads, holding one entry per CDR3 protein. The repertoire includes 700,000 to 950,000 distinct CDR3 sequences, roughly 12% of them detected once, and about 1.5% sits in the top ten. Study-level points and caveats: The authors drew conclusions from cross-sectional statistical analysis rather than following the same donors. Out-of-frame beta sequences exhibited a weaker degree of excess twin sharing.

These data also formed part of another study, on yellow fever vaccine responses in identical twins.

The source is a woman between 18 and 29 years old in good health. The sequenced sample consisted of PBMCs.

The CDR3 loop reads CASSQDPMILREQYF. The CDR3 DNA sequence: TGTGCCAGCAGCCAAGATCCCATGATCCTACGCGAGCAGTACTTC. The chain joins TRBV3-1 to TRBJ2-7; D remains unclear. Trimming left V 0 bases short and J 6 bases short, with 15 bases between. The CDR3 spans 15 residues. Germline lookup yields CDR1 LGHDT and CDR2 YNNKEL (reference sequence).